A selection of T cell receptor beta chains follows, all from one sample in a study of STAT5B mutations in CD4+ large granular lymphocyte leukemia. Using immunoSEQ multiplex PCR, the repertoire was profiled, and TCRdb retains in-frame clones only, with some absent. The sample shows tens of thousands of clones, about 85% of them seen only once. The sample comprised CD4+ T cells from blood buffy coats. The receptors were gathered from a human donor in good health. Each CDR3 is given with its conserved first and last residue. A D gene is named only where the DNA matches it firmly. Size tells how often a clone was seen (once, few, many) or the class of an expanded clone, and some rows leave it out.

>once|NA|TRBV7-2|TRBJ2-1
TGTGCCAGCAGCTTAGTGCGGGATACGAAGTTCTTC
CASSLVRDTKFF
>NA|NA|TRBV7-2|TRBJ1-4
TGTGCCAGCAGCTCGCCCGGGAGGAGGGGCGAAAAACTGTTTTTT
CASSSPGRRGEKLFF
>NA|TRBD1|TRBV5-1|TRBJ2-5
TGCGCCAGCAGCTTCCGGGACAGGGAACGAGAGACCCAGTACTTC
CASSFRDRERETQYF
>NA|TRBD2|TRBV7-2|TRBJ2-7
TGTGCCAGCAGCAAAGGACTAGCGGAGCTCTACGAGCAGTACTTC
CASSKGLAELYEQYF
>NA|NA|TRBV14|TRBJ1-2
TGTGCCAGCAGCCTACAGGGAGGGACTGGCTACACCTTC
CASSLQGGTGYTF
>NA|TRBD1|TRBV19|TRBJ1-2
TGTGCCAGTAGTATATCGGGACAGGGGCATGGCTACACCTTC
CASSISGQGHGYTF
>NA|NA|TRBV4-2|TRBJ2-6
TGTGCCAGCAGCCAAGCGACCTCCCCCTCGGGCTCTGGGGCCAACGTCCTGACTTTC
CASSQATSPSGSGANVLTF
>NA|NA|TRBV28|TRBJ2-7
TGTGCCAGCAGTCCCCGGCAGGGATTATTGGGATTCCGCGAGCAGTACTTC
CASSPRQGLLGFREQYF
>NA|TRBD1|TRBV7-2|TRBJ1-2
TGTGCCAGCAGCTCCAGGACAGGGACCGGCTACACCTTC
CASSSRTGTGYTF
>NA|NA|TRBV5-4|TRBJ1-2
TGTGCCAGCAGCTTGAAGATAGCGGAGGGCTACACCTTC
CASSLKIAEGYTF
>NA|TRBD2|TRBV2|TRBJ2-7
TGTGCCAGCAGTGTCCTTCAACTGGGGCGGGGGAACGAGCAGTACTTC
CASSVLQLGRGNEQYF
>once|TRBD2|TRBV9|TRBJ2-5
TGTGCCAGCAGCGGAGGAGGACTAGCGGGAAGGCGCCACCAAGAGACCCAGTACTTC
CASSGGGLAGRRHQETQYF
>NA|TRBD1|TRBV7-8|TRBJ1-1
TGTGCCAGCAGCTGGGGACAGGGGACGAACACTGAAGCTTTCTTT
CASSWGQGTNTEAFF
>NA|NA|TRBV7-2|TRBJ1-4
TGTGCCAGCAGCCTACAGAGAGCAGCTAATGAAAAACTGTTTTTT
CASSLQRAANEKLFF
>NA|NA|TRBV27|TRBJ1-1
TGTGCCAGCAGTCTCGACAGACGTGAAGCTTTCTTT
CASSLDRREAFF
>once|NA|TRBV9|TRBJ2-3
TGTGCCAGCAGCCTAACCTGGGGGACTTCCACAGATACGCAGTATTTT
CASSLTWGTSTDTQYF
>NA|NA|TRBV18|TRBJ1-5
TGTGCCAGCTCACCCTCCTCAGGGCCCCAGCATTTT
CASSPSSGPQHF
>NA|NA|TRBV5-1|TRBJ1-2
TGCGCCAGCAGCTTGAATGGGGACTATGGCTACACCTTC
CASSLNGDYGYTF
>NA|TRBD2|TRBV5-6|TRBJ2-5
TGTGCCAGCAGCTTGGGGATAGCGGGAGCGGAGACCCAGTACTTC
CASSLGIAGAETQYF
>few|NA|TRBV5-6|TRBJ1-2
TGTGCCAGCAGCTTTCCTGCGGGCTATGGCTACACCTTC
CASSFPAGYGYTF
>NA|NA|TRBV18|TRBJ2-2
TGTGCCAGCTCACCACTCTCCGGGGGCGCCACCGGGGAGCTGTTTTTT
CASSPLSGGATGELFF
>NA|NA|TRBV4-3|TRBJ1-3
TGCGCCAGCAGCCGTCAAGGGGGGCCTGGAAACACCATATATTTT
CASSRQGGPGNTIYF
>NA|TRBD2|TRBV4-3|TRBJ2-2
TGCGCCAGCAGCCATGCGGGAGGGAACACCGGGGAGCTGTTTTTT
CASSHAGGNTGELFF
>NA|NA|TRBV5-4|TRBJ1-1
TGTGCCAGCAGCTTGGGACGGGAGAACACTGAAGCTTTCTTT
CASSLGRENTEAFF
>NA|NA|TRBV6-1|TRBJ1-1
TGTGCCAGCACCCTAGGACAGTGGTTTGCAGCTTTCTTT
CASTLGQWFAAFF
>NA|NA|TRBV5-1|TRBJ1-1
TGCGCCAGCGTTCCGGGGGCTGGGTTCACTGAAGCTTTCTTT
CASVPGAGFTEAFF
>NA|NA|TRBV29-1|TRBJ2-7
TGCAGCGTGGCCCCCTGGGGGGCAGACGAGCAGTACTTC
CSVAPWGADEQYF
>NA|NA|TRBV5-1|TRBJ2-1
TGCGCCAGCAGCTTGGGGGTTAGCTACAATGAGCAGTTCTTC
CASSLGVSYNEQFF
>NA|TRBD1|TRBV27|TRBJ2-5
TGTGCCAGCAGTTTGGACAGGGGATACGAGACCCAGTACTTC
CASSLDRGYETQYF
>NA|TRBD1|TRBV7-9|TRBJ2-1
TGTGCCAGCAGCTTAGAAGGGACAGCTTTCCTCAATGAGCAGTTCTTC
CASSLEGTAFLNEQFF
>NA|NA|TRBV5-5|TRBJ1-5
TGTGCCAGCAGCTTGTATTCCGGCCCCACAGGTCACAATCAGCCCCAGCATTTT
CASSLYSGPTGHNQPQHF
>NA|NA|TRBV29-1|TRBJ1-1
TGCAGCGTTGGGTCGTCGAGAGACACTGAAGCTTTCTTT
CSVGSSRDTEAFF
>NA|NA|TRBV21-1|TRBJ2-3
TGTGCCAGCAGCAAAATCGACTTCTCCACAGATACGCAGTATTTT
CASSKIDFSTDTQYF
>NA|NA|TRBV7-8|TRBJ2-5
TGTGCCAGCAGCTTAGCGTGGGCGGGATCTCAAGAGACCCAGTACTTC
CASSLAWAGSQETQYF